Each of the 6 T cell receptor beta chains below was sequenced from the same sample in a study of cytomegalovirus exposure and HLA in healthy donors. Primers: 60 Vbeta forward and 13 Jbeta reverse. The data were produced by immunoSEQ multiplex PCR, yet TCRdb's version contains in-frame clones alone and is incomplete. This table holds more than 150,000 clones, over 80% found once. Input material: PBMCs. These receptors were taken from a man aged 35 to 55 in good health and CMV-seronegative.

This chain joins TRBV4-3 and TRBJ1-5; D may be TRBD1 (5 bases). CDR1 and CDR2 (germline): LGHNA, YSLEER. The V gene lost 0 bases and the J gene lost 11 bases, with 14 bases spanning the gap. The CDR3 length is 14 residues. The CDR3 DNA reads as TGCGCCAGCAGCCAAGACGTCGCAGGGAAGACCCAGCATTTT. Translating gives CASSQDVAGKTQHF.

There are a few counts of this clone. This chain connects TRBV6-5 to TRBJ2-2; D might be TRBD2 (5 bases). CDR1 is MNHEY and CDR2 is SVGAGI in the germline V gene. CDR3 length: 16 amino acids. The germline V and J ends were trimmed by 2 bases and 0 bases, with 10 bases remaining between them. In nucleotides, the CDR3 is TGTGCCAGCAGTTACCGCAGGAGGACGAACACCGGGGAGCTGTTTTTT. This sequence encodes CASSYRRRTNTGELFF.

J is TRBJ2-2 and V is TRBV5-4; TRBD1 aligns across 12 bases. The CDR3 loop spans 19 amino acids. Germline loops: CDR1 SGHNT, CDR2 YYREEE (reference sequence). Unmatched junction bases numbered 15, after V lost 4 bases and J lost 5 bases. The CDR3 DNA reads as TGTGCCAGCAGCGCCTACCGGGACAGGGGGCTATATCGTACCGGGGAGCTGTTTTTT. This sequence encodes CASSAYRDRGLYRTGELFF.

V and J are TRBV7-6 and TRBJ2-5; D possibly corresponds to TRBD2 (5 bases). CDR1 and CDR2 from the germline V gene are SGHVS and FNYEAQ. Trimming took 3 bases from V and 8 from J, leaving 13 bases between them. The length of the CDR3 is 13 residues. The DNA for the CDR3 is TGTGCCAGCAGCTTCCCGGGGAGTTTTACCCAGTACTTC. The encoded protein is CASSFPGSFTQYF.

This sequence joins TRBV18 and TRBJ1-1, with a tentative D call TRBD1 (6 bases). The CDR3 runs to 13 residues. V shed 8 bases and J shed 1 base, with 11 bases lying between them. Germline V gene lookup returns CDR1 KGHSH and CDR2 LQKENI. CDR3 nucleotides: TGTGCCAGCCGACGACAGGAGAACACTGAAGCTTTCTTT. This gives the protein CASRRQENTEAFF.

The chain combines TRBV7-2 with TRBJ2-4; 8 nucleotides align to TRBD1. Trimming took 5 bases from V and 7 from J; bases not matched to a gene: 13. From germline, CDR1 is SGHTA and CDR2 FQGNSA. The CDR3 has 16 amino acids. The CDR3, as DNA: TGTGCCAGCAGCCCCCGAGGGATAGGACAGGGTAACATTCAGTACTTC. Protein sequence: CASSPRGIGQGNIQYF.